This TCR beta chain was obtained from a study of preoperative IRX-2 immunotherapy in early breast cancer. TCRdb's copy holds only in-frame clones and misses some; the assay was immunoSEQ multiplex PCR. The table shows about 42,000 clones, with 60% to 80% occurring only once. The treatment denotes: preoperative locoregional IRX-2 cytokine immunotherapy. Samples came from a phase Ib trial of preoperative locoregional IRX-2 cytokine immunotherapy. This receptor was obtained from a human donor with breast cancer. Sequenced material: tumor tissue, taken after IRX-2 immunotherapy.

This chain's CDR3 is CASSIWGVEAFF. CDR3 coding DNA: TGTGCCAGTAGTATCTGGGGGGTTGAAGCTTTCTTT. This chain connects TRBV19 to TRBJ1-1, with D maybe TRBD1 (5 bases). Germline CDR1 and CDR2: LNHDA and SQIVND (reference sequence). The CDR3 is 12 residues long. Trimming stripped 3 bases from V and 7 bases from J, with 9 bases between.